This T cell receptor beta chain was obtained from a study of siplizumab effects on memory and regulatory T cells (dated by TCRdb to about 2019). At the level of the whole study: The effect of the anti-CD2 antibody siplizumab on alloreactive T-cell subsets was examined in allogeneic mixed lymphocyte reactions constructed from human PBMCs. Paper-wide results and their limitations: The suppressive function of proliferating Tregs from siplizumab cultures was not functionally confirmed. The cumulative frequency of alloreactive sequences that could be traced back to unstimulated CD4+ memory T cells was significantly reduced by siplizumab. Sequences below about 10^-5 frequency were poorly captured, so only a minor fraction of alloreactive clones could be mapped to unstimulated subsets. Of the alloreactive CD4+ clones that could be mapped, the Treg-derived share averaged roughly 73% with siplizumab compared with 25% to 30% in control reactions. Roughly 80-97% of proliferating CD4+ or CD8+ clones could not be assigned a naive or memory phenotype. Greater diversity appeared to be present in unstimulated naive T cells than in memory T cells, and a substantial contribution to the alloresponse seemed to be made by naive cells.

The library relied on the immunoSEQ multiplex PCR assay. The deep sequencing platform assayed some 90,000 TCR templates per sample. Genomic DNA extracted from sorted T cells was the material used for TCRbeta CDR3 sequencing. On the authors' methods: The R programming language was used for the clonal analysis of the TCRbeta CDR3 data. Alloreactive CD4+ and CD8+ clones were defined by comparing unstimulated samples with post-reaction CFSE-low samples. Regulatory or non-regulatory origin was assigned to alloreactive CD4+ clones by matching of sequences to sorted unstimulated Treg and non-Treg repertoires. In TCRdb, the immuneACCESS table is reduced to in-frame sequences with V and J assigned. These tables do not hold every clone; where another copy was compared, an unresolved V gene accounts for under half, and the others remain unexplained. The DNA was the basis for D and trimming; V, J and clone size are from that table. The sample table shows 100,000 or so clones, and 94% are seen once. The ten top clones hold approximately 1.3% of the sample.

Sorted unstimulated T cells, along with proliferating T cells recovered from mixed lymphocyte reactions, underwent TCRbeta CDR3 sequencing. Fresh whole blood from ten to eleven HLA-typed healthy donors served as the source for isolating PBMCs. To map where alloreactive clones came from, CD4+ non-regulatory T cells in the unstimulated state were FACS-sorted. Comments on this clone: Its antigen remains unidentified. Base qualities were left out, and no much larger clone turns up one base away.

V drops 6 bases and J drops 7 bases, leaving 15 bases in between. The germline V gene encodes CDR1 LNHDA and CDR2 SQIVND (reference sequence). The CDR3 spans 14 residues, from the cysteine through the phenylalanine. CDR3 DNA is the only sequence kept; it has 42 bases, read in frame from the first base. The chain uses TRBV19 and TRBJ1-4; a weak D assignment points to TRBD1 (6 bases agree). This TCR derives from a human donor in good health. The sample comprised non-Treg CD4+ T cells sorted from blood. The meaning of the sample's cell subset or site label: FACS-sorted unstimulated CD4+ non-regulatory T cells. The CDR3 loop reads CASRLGAGREKLFF. At the DNA level, the sequence is TGTGCCAGTAGGTTGGGGGCAGGGCGTGAAAAACTGTTTTTT.